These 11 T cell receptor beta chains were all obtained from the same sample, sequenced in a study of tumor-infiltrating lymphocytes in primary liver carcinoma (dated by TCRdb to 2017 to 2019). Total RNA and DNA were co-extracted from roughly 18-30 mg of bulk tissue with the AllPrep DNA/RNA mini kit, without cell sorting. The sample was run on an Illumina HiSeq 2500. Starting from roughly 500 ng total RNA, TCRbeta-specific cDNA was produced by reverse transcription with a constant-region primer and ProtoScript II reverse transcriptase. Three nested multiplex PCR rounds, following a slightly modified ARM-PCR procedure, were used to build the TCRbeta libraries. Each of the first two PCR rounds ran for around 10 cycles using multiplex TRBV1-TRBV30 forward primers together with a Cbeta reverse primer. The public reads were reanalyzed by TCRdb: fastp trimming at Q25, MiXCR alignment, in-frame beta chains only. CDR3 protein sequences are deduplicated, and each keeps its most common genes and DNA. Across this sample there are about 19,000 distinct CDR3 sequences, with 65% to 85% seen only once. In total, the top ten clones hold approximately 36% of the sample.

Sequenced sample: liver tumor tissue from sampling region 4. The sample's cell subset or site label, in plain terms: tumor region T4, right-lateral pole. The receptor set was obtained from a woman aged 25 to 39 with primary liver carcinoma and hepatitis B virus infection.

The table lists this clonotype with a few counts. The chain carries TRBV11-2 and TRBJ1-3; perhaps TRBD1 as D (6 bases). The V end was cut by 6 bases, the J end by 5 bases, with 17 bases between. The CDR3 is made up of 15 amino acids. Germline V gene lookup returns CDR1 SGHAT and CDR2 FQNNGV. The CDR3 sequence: CASSLYRETRNTIYF. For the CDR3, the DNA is TGTGCCAGCAGTCTATACAGGGAGACTAGAAACACCATATATTTT.

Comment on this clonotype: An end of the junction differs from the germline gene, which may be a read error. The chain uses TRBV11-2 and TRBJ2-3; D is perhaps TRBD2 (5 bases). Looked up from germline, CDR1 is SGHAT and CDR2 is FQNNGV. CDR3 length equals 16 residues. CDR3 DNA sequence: TGTGCCAGCAGCCTGAGGGAGATGTCGAGCACAGATACACAGTATTTT. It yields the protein CASSLREMSSTDTQYF.

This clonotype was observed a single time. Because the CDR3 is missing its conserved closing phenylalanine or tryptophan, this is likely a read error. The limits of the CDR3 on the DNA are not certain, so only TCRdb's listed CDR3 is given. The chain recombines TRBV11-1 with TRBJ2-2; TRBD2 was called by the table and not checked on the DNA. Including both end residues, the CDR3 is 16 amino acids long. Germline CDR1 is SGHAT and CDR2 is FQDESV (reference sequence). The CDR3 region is CASSRVMAGLSGELFV.

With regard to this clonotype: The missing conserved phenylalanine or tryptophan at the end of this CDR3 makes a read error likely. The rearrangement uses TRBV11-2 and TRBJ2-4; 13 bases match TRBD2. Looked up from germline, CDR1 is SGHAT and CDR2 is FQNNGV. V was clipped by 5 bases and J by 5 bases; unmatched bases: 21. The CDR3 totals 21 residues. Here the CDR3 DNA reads TGTGCCAGCAGCCATGCCGGGACATTTACCGGGACTAGCGGGAAAGAAAACATTCAGTACATC. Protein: CASSHAGTFTGTSGKENIQYI.

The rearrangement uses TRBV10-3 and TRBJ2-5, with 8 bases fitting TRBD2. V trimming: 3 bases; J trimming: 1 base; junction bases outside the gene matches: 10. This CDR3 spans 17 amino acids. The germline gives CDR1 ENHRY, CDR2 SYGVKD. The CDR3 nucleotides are TGTGCCATCAGTGATGGAGCGGGAGATGACTTCCAAGAGACCCAGTACTTC. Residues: CAISDGAGDDFQETQYF.

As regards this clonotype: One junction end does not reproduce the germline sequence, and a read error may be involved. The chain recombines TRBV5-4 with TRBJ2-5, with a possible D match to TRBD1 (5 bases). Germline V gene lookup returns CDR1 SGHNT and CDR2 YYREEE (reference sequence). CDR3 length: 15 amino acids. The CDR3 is CASNLSDTPQETHYF. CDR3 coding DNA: TGTGCCAGCAACTTATCGGACACGCCACAAGAGACCCACTACTTC.

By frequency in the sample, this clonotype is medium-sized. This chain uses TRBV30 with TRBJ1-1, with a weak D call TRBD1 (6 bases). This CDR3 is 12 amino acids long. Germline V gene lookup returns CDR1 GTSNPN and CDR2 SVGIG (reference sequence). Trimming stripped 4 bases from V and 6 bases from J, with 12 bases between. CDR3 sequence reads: CAWKSYRAEAFF. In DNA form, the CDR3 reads TGTGCCTGGAAATCTTACAGGGCTGAAGCTTTCTTT. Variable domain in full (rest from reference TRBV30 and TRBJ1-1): SQTIHQWPATLVQPVGSPLSLECTVEGTSNPNLYWYRQAAGRGLQLLFYSVGIGQISSEVPQNLSASRPQDRQFILSSKKLLLSDSGFYLCAWKSYRAEAFFGQGTRLTVV.

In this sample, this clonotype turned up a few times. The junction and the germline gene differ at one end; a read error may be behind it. For the CDR3, the DNA is TGTGCCAGCAACCTCTGGGGGGGAAAAGTGTTTTTT. Encoded protein: CASNLWGGKVFF. This chain links TRBV11-2 with TRBJ1-4; D may be TRBD1 (5 bases). Germline loops: CDR1 SGHAT, CDR2 FQNNGV. The CDR3 extends over 12 amino acids.

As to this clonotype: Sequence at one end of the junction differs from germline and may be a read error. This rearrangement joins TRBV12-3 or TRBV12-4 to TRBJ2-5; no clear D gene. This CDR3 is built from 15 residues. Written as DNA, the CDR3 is TGTGCCGGCAGCACCTACCCCCGGAACGAAGAGAGCCAGTACTTC. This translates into CAGSTYPRNEESQYF.

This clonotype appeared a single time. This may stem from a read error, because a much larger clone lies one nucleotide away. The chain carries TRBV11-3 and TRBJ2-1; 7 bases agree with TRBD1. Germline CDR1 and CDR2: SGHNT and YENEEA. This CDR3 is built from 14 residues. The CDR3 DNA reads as TGTGCCAGCAGCTTGACAGGGACCTACAATGAGCAGTCCTTC. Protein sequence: CASSLTGTYNEQSF. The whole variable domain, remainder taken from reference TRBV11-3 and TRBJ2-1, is EAGVVQSPRYKIIEKKQPVAFWCNPISGHNTLYWYLQNLGQGPELLIRYENEEAVDDSQLPKDRFSAERLKGVDSTLKIQPAELGDSAVYLCASSLTGTYNEQSFGPGTRLTVL.

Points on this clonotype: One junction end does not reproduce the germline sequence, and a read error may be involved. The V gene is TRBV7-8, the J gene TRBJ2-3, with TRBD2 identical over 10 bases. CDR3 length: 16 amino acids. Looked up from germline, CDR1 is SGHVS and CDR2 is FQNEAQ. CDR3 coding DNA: TGTGCCAGCAACTTAGGAGCGGGAGGGCCTGGTGATATGCAGTATTTC. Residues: CASNLGAGGPGDMQYF.